The clone carrying this T cell receptor (beta chain) was seen more than once but under ten times. This specimen comes from a study of identical twins. cDNA molecules carried unique molecular identifiers, and template switching added a universal primer site. TCRdb re-called the 5' RACE reads with MiXCR, one entry per CDR3 protein. The table has about 240,000 distinct CDR3 sequences, over 9.5% seen once. This clonotype was obtained from a man aged 45-65 years in good health. Sequenced: memory T cells sorted from blood.

The CDR3 reads CASTFSRSSYNEQFF. In DNA, the CDR3 is TGTGCCAGCACCTTCTCCAGGTCATCCTACAATGAGCAGTTCTTC. The chain carries TRBV2 and TRBJ2-1, with D unresolved. V lost 7 bases to trimming and J lost 1 base, with 14 bases between them. The CDR3 is made up of 15 amino acids. CDR1 SNHLY and CDR2 FYNNEI come from the germline V gene.